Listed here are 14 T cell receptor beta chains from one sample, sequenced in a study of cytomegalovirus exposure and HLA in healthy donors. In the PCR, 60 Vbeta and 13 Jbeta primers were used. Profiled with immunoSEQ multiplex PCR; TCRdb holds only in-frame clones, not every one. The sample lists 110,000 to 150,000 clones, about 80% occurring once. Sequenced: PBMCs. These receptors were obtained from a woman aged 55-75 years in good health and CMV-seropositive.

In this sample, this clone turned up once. The CDR3 sequence: CASSLDPQGRNTEAFF. The CDR3, as DNA: TGTGCCAGCAGCTTGGACCCCCAGGGGAGGAACACTGAAGCTTTCTTT. The rearrangement uses TRBV5-4 and TRBJ1-1; the D gene is possibly TRBD1 (6 bases). V was clipped by 0 bases and J by 1 base, with 13 bases between them. CDR3 size: 16 residues. Germline V gene sequence: CDR1 SGHNT, CDR2 YYREEE (reference sequence). The full variable domain, its missing parts supplied by reference TRBV5-4 and TRBJ1-1, is ETGVTQSPTHLIKTRGQQVTLRCSSQSGHNTVSWYQQALGQGPQFIFQYYREEENGRGNFPPRFSGLQFPNYSSELNVNALELDDSALYLCASSLDPQGRNTEAFFGQGTRLTVV.

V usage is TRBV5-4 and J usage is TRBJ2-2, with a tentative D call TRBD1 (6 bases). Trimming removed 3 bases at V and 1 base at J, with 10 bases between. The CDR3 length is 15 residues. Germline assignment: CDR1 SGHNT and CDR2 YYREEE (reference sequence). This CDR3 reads CASSSGTKNTGELFF. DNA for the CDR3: TGTGCCAGCAGCTCTGGGACAAAGAACACCGGGGAGCTGTTTTTT.

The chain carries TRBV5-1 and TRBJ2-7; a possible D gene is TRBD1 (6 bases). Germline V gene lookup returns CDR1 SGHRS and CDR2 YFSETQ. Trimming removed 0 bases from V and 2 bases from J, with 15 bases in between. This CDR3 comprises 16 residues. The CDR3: CASSLGAVGAAYEQYF. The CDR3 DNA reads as TGCGCCAGCAGCTTGGGAGCGGTGGGGGCGGCCTACGAGCAGTACTTC.

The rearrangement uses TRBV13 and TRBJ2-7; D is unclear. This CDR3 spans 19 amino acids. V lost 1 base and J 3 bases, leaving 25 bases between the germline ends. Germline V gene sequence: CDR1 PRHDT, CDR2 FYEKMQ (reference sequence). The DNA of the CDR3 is TGTGCCAGCAGCTTAGAGAGAATCTCTTGGTGCAGGCCGATCTACGAGCAGTACTTC. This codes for CASSLERISWCRPIYEQYF.

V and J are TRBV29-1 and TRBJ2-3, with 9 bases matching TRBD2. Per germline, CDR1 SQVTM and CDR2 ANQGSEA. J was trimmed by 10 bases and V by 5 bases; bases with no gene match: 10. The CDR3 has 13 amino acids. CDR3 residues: CSVRREGRLAQYF. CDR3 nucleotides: TGCAGCGTTCGGCGGGAGGGCCGTTTAGCGCAGTATTTT.

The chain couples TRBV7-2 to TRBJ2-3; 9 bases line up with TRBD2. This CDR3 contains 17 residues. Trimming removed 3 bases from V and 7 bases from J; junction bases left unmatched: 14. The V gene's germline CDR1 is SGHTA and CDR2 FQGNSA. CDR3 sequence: CASSFEWAGGPLNTQYF. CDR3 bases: TGTGCCAGCAGCTTTGAGTGGGCGGGAGGGCCTCTGAATACGCAGTATTTT.

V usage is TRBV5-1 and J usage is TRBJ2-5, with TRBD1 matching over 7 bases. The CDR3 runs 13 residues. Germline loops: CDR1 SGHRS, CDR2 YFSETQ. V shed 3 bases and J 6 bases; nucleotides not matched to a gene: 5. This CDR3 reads CASSSQGDQTQYF. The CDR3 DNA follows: TGCGCCAGCAGCTCCCAGGGGGATCAGACCCAGTACTTC.

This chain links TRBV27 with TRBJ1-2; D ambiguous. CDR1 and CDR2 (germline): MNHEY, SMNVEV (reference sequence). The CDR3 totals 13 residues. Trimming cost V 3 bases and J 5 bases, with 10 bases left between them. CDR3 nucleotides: TGTGCCAGCAGTTTCACGGGATTTTATGGCTACACCTTC. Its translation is CASSFTGFYGYTF.

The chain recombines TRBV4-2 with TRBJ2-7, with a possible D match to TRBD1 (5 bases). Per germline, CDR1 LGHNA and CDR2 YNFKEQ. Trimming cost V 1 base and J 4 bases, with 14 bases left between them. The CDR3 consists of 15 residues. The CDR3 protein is CASSQAAAGPYEQYF. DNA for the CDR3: TGTGCCAGCAGCCAAGCTGCGGCAGGGCCGTACGAGCAGTACTTC.

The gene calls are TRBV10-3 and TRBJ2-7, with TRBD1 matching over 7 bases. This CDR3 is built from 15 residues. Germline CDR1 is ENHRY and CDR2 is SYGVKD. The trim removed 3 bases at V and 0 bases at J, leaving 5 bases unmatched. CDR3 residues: CAISDPTGSSYEQYF. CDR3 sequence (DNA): TGTGCCATCAGTGACCCGACAGGGAGCTCCTACGAGCAGTACTTC.

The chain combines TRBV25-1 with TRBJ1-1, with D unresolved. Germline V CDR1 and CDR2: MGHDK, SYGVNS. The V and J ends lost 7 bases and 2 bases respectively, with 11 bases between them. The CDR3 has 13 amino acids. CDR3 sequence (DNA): TGTGCCAGCACTCGACTTGGTAACACTGAAGCTTTCTTT. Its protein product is CASTRLGNTEAFF.

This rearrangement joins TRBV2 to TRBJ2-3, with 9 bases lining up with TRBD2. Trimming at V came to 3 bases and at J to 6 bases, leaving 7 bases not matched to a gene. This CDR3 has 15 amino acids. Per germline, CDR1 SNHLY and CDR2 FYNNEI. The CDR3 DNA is TGTGCCAGCAGTGATGGCGGGAGGGCCGGGGATACGCAGTATTTT. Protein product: CASSDGGRAGDTQYF.

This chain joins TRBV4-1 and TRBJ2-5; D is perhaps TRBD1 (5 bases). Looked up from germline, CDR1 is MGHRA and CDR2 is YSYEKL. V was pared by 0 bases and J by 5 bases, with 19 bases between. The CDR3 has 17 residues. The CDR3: CASSQDAVGRRRETQYF. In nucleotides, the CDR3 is TGCGCCAGCAGCCAAGACGCGGTGGGGCGCCGCCGGGAGACCCAGTACTTC.

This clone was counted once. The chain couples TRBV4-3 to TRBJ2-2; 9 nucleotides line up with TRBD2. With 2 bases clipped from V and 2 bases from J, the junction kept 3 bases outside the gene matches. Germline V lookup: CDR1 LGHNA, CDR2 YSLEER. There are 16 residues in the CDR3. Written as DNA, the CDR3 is TGCGCCAGCAGCCAAACTAGCGGGCCTAACACCGGGGAGCTGTTTTTT. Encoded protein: CASSQTSGPNTGELFF.